These 28 T cell receptor beta chains originate from one sample sequenced in a study of blood T cell repertoires in COVID-19. The repertoire was sequenced with immunoSEQ multiplex PCR; TCRdb's copy has only in-frame clones and lacks some. The sample shows 55,000 to 70,000 clones, about 89% of them seen only once. The material sequenced was peripheral blood. These receptors were taken from a man aged 55 to 70 with acute or convalescent COVID-19.

The chain links TRBV2 to TRBJ1-2; no clear D. V lost 4 bases and J lost 4, with 16 bases in between. This CDR3 contains 15 residues. Germline V lookup: CDR1 SNHLY, CDR2 FYNNEI. CDR3 sequence reads: CASSGPGGVGYGYTF. CDR3 bases: TGTGCCAGCAGTGGGCCAGGAGGAGTAGGCTATGGCTACACCTTC.

J is TRBJ2-3 and V is TRBV6-4; maybe TRBD1 (5 bases). Between the trimmed V and J ends, which lost 2 bases and 0 bases, there was a span of 6 bases. CDR3 size: 14 residues. Germline values: CDR1 MRHNA, CDR2 SNTAGT. The DNA for the CDR3 is TGTGCCAGCAGTGACAGGGGCAGCACAGATACGCAGTATTTT. Translation: CASSDRGSTDTQYF.

The chain uses TRBV4-3 and TRBJ2-7; the D gene is possibly TRBD1 (6 bases). Deletions cut 1 base from V and 0 bases from J, with 10 bases between. Germline V gene lookup returns CDR1 LGHNA and CDR2 YSLEER. The CDR3 extends over 15 amino acids. The CDR3 region has the DNA TGCGCCAGCAGCCAAGCTGCGGACAGCTCCTACGAGCAGTACTTC. Translating it yields CASSQAADSSYEQYF.

The V call is TRBV12-5, the J call TRBJ2-7; 7 bases agree with TRBD1. This CDR3 is built from 17 residues. Germline V gene data show CDR1 as LGHNT and CDR2 as FRNRAP. J gave up 3 bases and V 4 bases, and 15 bases lay outside the gene matches. This CDR3 reads CASGWLQGENFVYEQYF. The CDR3 nucleotides read TGTGCTAGTGGTTGGCTTCAGGGGGAAAATTTTGTCTACGAGCAGTACTTC. Full variable domain (outside the CDR3, taken from reference TRBV12-5 and TRBJ2-7): DARVTQTPRHKVTEMGQEVTMRCQPILGHNTVFWYRQTMMQGLELLAYFRNRAPLDDSGMPKDRFSAEMPDATLATLKIQPSEPRDSAVYFCASGWLQGENFVYEQYFGPGTRLTVT.

The chain combines TRBV7-2 with TRBJ1-5; tentative D call: TRBD1 (6 bases). The CDR3 contains 16 residues. Trimming shortened V by 1 base and J by 6 bases, and 16 bases separated the two germline ends. Germline V gives CDR1 SGHTA, CDR2 FQGNSA. Here the CDR3 reads CASSLGEQGLGQPQHF. CDR3 nucleotides: TGTGCCAGCAGCTTAGGGGAGCAGGGGCTGGGTCAGCCCCAGCATTTT.

The J gene is TRBJ1-5, the V gene TRBV28; no reliable D call. Per the germline V gene, CDR1 is MDHEN and CDR2 is SYDVKM. Trimming left V 8 bases short and J 6 bases short, with 26 bases between. This CDR3 contains 17 residues. The CDR3 DNA is TGTGCCAGCGAAGACCCTCGAGTAAGGTCAGCGGTTCAGCCCCAGCATTTT. Amino acid sequence: CASEDPRVRSAVQPQHF.

The chain combines TRBV6-5 with TRBJ1-4; 7 nucleotides line up with TRBD1. This CDR3 comprises 16 residues. The junction had 5 bases not matched to a gene; V was cut back by 4 bases and J by 0 bases. Germline CDR1 and CDR2: MNHEY and SVGAGI. The CDR3 region is CASSLGQLATNEKLFF. The CDR3 coding sequence is TGTGCCAGCAGTTTGGGACAGCTTGCAACTAATGAAAAACTGTTTTTT.

The genes are TRBV6-1 and TRBJ1-3; TRBD1 aligns across 8 bases. With V trimmed by 3 bases and J by 1 base, 2 bases remained unmatched. The CDR3 has 15 amino acids. The V gene's germline CDR1 is MNHNS and CDR2 SASEGT. The CDR3 DNA reads TGTGCCAGCAGTGACAGGGGGCCTTCTGGAAACACCATATATTTT. This translates into CASSDRGPSGNTIYF.

The gene calls are TRBV5-5 and TRBJ1-2, with 7 positions matching TRBD1. Germline loops: CDR1 SGHKS, CDR2 YYEKEE (reference sequence). The CDR3 has 16 amino acids. V lost 2 bases and J lost 5; bases outside the gene matches: 12. CDR3 region: CASSLRGSRGKYGYTF. In DNA form, the CDR3 reads TGTGCCAGCAGCTTAAGAGGAAGCAGGGGGAAATATGGCTACACCTTC.

In this sample, this clone turned up a few times. The chain carries TRBV30 and TRBJ1-4, with unresolved D. Germline V gene lookup returns CDR1 GTSNPN and CDR2 SVGIG (reference sequence). This CDR3 region has 13 residues. Trimming pared 0 bases from V and 4 bases from J, leaving 6 bases between. The CDR3, as DNA: TGTGCCTGGAGTGTTGGAGTTAATGAAAAACTGTTTTTT. This encodes CAWSVGVNEKLFF.

The chain uses TRBV6-2 or TRBV6-3 and TRBJ2-5; D is possibly TRBD2 (7 bases). V lost 2 bases to trimming and J lost 4 bases, with 20 bases between them. There are 17 residues in the CDR3. Germline V CDR1 and CDR2: MNHEY, SVGEGT. CDR3 region: CASSYRGSGGLRETQYF. CDR3 bases: TGTGCCAGCAGTTACAGGGGGTCGGGGGGCCTGCGAGAGACCCAGTACTTC.

The chain joins TRBV2 to TRBJ2-3, with TRBD2 identical over 12 bases. J lost 5 bases, V lost 6 bases, and 3 bases had no gene match. The CDR3 contains 14 residues. Germline V gene data show CDR1 as SNHLY and CDR2 as FYNNEI. The DNA of the CDR3 is TGTGCCAGCAGCTCGACTAGCGGGGGAGATACGCAGTATTTT. It is translated as CASSSTSGGDTQYF.

The chain combines TRBV18 with TRBJ1-4; 7 bases are shared with TRBD1. Germline values: CDR1 KGHSH, CDR2 LQKENI. With V trimmed by 3 bases and J by 5 bases, 9 bases remained unmatched. There are 16 residues in the CDR3. This CDR3 reads CASSPYRGPSNEKLFF. The CDR3 DNA sequence: TGTGCCAGCTCACCCTACAGGGGTCCGTCAAATGAAAAACTGTTTTTT.

The CDR3 spells CASSIGSGVHTQYF. For the CDR3, the DNA is TGTGCCAGTAGTATAGGTAGCGGGGTCCATACCCAGTACTTC. This rearrangement joins TRBV19 to TRBJ2-5; TRBD2 aligns across 8 bases. The CDR3 is 14 residues long. V shed 1 base and J 8 bases; nucleotides not matched to a gene: 6. Per the germline V gene, CDR1 is LNHDA and CDR2 is SQIVND (reference sequence).

The V call is TRBV6-5, the J call TRBJ1-1; D not certain. The germline CDR1 and CDR2 sequences are MNHEY and SVGAGI. CDR3 length equals 11 residues. With 8 bases removed from V and 3 bases from J, the gap between germline ends came to 7 bases. The CDR3, as DNA: TGTGCCAGCGGACTGGACACTGAAGCTTTCTTT. It translates to CASGLDTEAFF.

The rearrangement links TRBV5-4 to TRBJ1-2; a weak D match, TRBD1 (5 bases). Trimming removed 5 bases from V and 5 bases from J, with 16 bases in between. Germline V gene lookup returns CDR1 SGHNT and CDR2 YYREEE (reference sequence). The CDR3 consists of 14 residues. CDR3 loop: CASRGGWPSYGYTF. CDR3 sequence (DNA): TGTGCCAGCAGGGGGGGGTGGCCCTCGTATGGCTACACCTTC.

This clone was observed a few times. V usage is TRBV7-9 and J usage is TRBJ2-7; D gene unclear. V lost 4 bases and J lost 7, with 14 bases in between. Germline CDR1 is SEHNR and CDR2 is FQNEAQ (reference sequence). The CDR3 runs to 13 residues. The CDR3 DNA follows: TGTGCCAGCAGCTCAGACTCGTTCGGAGAGCAGTACTTC. As protein: CASSSDSFGEQYF.

The chain is built from TRBV25-1 and TRBJ1-6; D is ambiguous. This CDR3 is 13 amino acids long. The V and J ends lost 3 bases and 10 bases respectively, with 10 bases between them. The germline CDR1 and CDR2 sequences are MGHDK and SYGVNS. The CDR3 DNA reads TGTGCCAGCAGTGATGTCTCTAGATCACCCCTCCACTTT. Translating it yields CASSDVSRSPLHF.

V gene TRBV27 combines with J gene TRBJ1-1; D uncertain. With 4 bases removed from V and 5 bases from J, the gap between germline ends came to 11 bases. Germline values: CDR1 MNHEY, CDR2 SMNVEV (reference sequence). This CDR3 spans 13 amino acids. The CDR3 sequence is CASSYSAQTEAFF. CDR3 in DNA: TGTGCCAGCAGTTATTCGGCACAGACTGAAGCTTTCTTT.

Here the CDR3 reads CASSLFMTGGNEKLFF. The CDR3 DNA is TGTGCCAGCAGCTTGTTTATGACAGGGGGCAATGAAAAACTGTTTTTT. The chain has TRBV5-8 and TRBJ1-4, with 10 bases identical to TRBD1. Per the germline V gene, CDR1 is SGHTS and CDR2 is YDEGEE. V shed 1 base and J 5 bases; nucleotides not matched to a gene: 5. CDR3 length equals 16 residues.

This chain links TRBV12-3 or TRBV12-4 with TRBJ1-1; no clear D. Trimming left V 6 bases short and J 6 bases short, with 14 bases between. There are 13 residues in the CDR3. The CDR3 DNA reads TGTGCCAGCAGGTTACCGACGAGGTCTGAAGCTTTCTTT. Translating gives CASRLPTRSEAFF.

The rearrangement uses TRBV19 and TRBJ1-4; no reliable D call. The CDR3 sequence is 12 residues long. V was cut by 4 bases and J by 6 bases, with 6 bases left in between. Germline assignment: CDR1 LNHDA and CDR2 SQIVND (reference sequence). The CDR3 nucleotides are TGTGCCAGTAGTACCCGGGATGAAAAACTGTTTTTT. Protein: CASSTRDEKLFF.

The chain combines TRBV6-2 or TRBV6-3 with TRBJ1-2, with 8 bases that match TRBD1. The CDR3 is 16 amino acids. Looked up from germline, CDR1 is MNHEY and CDR2 is SVGEGT. Trimming cost V 4 bases and J 0 bases; bases outside gene matches: 7. CDR3 protein: CASSSDRAWTNYGYTF. As DNA, the CDR3 is TGTGCCAGCAGTTCGGACAGGGCTTGGACTAACTATGGCTACACCTTC.

CDR3 sequence: CASTPSTEIQETQYF. The CDR3, as DNA: TGTGCCAGCACCCCCTCGACAGAAATTCAAGAGACCCAGTACTTC. The V gene is TRBV3-1 (or the pseudogene TRBV3-2), the J gene TRBJ2-5; D possibly corresponds to TRBD1 (5 bases). Trimming took off 7 bases at V and 2 bases at J, with 17 bases between the two ends. Germline lookup yields CDR1 LGHDT and CDR2 YNNKEL (reference sequence). The length of the CDR3 is 15 residues.

There are a few counts of this clone. V and J are TRBV9 and TRBJ2-3; 7 bases match TRBD2. There are 14 residues in the CDR3. J was trimmed by 6 bases and V by 4 bases; bases with no gene match: 8. Germline CDR1 reads SGDLS; CDR2 reads YYNGEE. The DNA of the CDR3 is TGTGCCAGCAGCAGTAGGCCCGGGGGGGATACGCAGTATTTT. Amino acids: CASSSRPGGDTQYF.

The chain couples TRBV7-8 to TRBJ1-1; D unclear. V lost 2 bases and J lost 11, with 24 bases in between. The CDR3 runs 16 residues. Germline V CDR1 and CDR2: SGHVS, FQNEAQ. CDR3 amino acids: CASSLPLSAGIEVAFF. The CDR3 nucleotides read TGTGCCAGCAGCTTACCCCTGTCGGCCGGGATTGAGGTGGCTTTCTTT.

This chain uses TRBV4-3 with TRBJ1-2, with 8 bases identical to TRBD1. V was pared by 1 base and J by 4 bases, with 11 bases of the junction left unmatched. This CDR3 comprises 17 residues. Germline V gene sequence: CDR1 LGHNA, CDR2 YSLEER. CDR3 in amino acids: CASSQAPTGDVGYGYTF. DNA for the CDR3: TGCGCCAGCAGCCAAGCCCCGACAGGGGATGTTGGCTATGGCTACACCTTC.

V usage is TRBV4-1 and J usage is TRBJ2-3; 11 nucleotides align to TRBD2. The germline V gene has CDR1 MGHRA and CDR2 YSYEKL. V trimming: 6 bases; J trimming: 6 bases; junction bases outside the gene matches: 8. CDR3 length: 15 residues. The CDR3 loop is CASSHSGGASDTQYF. CDR3 DNA sequence: TGCGCCAGCAGTCATAGCGGGGGGGCCAGTGATACGCAGTATTTT.